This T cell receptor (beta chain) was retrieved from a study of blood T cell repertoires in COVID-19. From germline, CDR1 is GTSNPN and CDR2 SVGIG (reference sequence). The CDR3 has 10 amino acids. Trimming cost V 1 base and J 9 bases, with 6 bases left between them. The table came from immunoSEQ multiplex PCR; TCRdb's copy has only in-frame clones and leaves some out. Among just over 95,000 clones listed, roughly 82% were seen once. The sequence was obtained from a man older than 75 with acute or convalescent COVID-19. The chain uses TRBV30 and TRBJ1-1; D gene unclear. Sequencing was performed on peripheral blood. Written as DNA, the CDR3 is TGTGCCTGGAGTGAGAGAAAAGCTTTCTTT. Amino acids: CAWSERKAFF.